This entry features one TCR beta chain sequence. As yet, its antigen is unknown. This CDR3 is 12 amino acids long. Per germline, CDR1 SNHLY and CDR2 FYNNEI. These data come from a study of post-analysis software for immune sequencing data. Study information: Disease courses included relapsing-remitting, secondary progressive and progressive-relapsing multiple sclerosis. Study findings and constraints: Significantly decreased normalized Chao1 diversity was recorded for multiple sclerosis patients relative to controls. Comparison of patients with controls showed four or five TRBV segments more frequent in patients, TRBV5-6, TRBV5-1 and TRBV20-1 among them.

The library was made from cDNA and included unique molecular identifiers. TCRdb analysed the PCR reads with MiXCR anew, one entry per CDR3 protein. Of about 760,000 distinct CDR3 sequences detected, just under 30% appear once; the ten largest clones hold more than 0.55%. Sequenced: blood. The rearrangement uses TRBV2 and TRBJ2-5; no reliable D call. The sequence derives from a girl between 5 and 17 years old with multiple sclerosis. The CDR3 reads CGTELNSETQYF. The CDR3 coding sequence is TGTGGTACCGAGCTAAACTCTGAGACCCAGTACTTC.